Described below is a single TCR beta chain sequence and its context. Germline-derived CDR1 and CDR2 are GTSNPN and SVGIG (reference sequence). The CDR3 runs to 13 residues. Between the trimmed V and J ends, which lost 5 bases and 2 bases, there was a span of 13 bases. This sample is drawn from a study of shared clonotypes between healthy human individuals. The protocol was immunoSEQ multiplex PCR, while the TCRdb copy is restricted to in-frame clones and leaves out a portion. The sample yields millions of clones, about 95% seen once. Sequencing was performed on naive CD4+ T cells sorted from blood. The sample's subset: CD45RA+ positively selected. The chain couples TRBV30 to TRBJ2-7; the D is unclear. The clonotype was recovered from a man between 18 and 29 years old in good health. The CDR3 reads CAWAQELTYEQYF. The CDR3 nucleotides are TGTGCCTGGGCCCAGGAGTTAACCTACGAGCAGTACTTC.